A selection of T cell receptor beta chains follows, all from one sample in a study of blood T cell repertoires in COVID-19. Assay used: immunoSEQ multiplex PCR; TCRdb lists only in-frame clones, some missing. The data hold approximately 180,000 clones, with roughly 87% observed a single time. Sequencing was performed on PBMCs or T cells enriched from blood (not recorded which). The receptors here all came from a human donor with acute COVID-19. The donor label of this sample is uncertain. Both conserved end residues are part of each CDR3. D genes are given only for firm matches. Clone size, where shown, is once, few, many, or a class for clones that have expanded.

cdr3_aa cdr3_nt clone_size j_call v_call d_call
CASSFISGPHSDTQYF TGTGCCAGCAGCTTCATTAGCGGACCTCATTCAGATACGCAGTATTTT NA TRBJ2-3 TRBV5-6 NA
CASSIGPGAVNTEAFF TGTGCCAGTAGTATAGGTCCAGGGGCGGTGAACACTGAAGCTTTCTTT NA TRBJ1-1 TRBV19 NA
CASRLLRRVANYGYTF TGTGCCAGCAGGCTCTTAAGGAGGGTAGCTAACTATGGCTACACCTTC NA TRBJ1-2 TRBV2 NA
CASRRTGTRGTGELFF TGTGCCAGCAGGCGTACCGGGACTAGGGGCACCGGGGAGCTGTTTTTT once TRBJ2-2 TRBV7-9 TRBD2
CASSRTGVGYTF TGTGCCAGCAGCCGAACAGGGGTAGGCTACACCTTC NA TRBJ1-2 TRBV3-1/TRBV3-2 TRBD1
CASSQGTSQETQYF TGTGCCAGCAGCCAAGGGACTTCCCAAGAGACCCAGTACTTC NA TRBJ2-5 TRBV6-5 NA
CASSQRRLPDTEAFF TGTGCCAGCAGCCAGAGGCGGTTGCCCGACACTGAAGCTTTCTTT NA TRBJ1-1 TRBV7-7 NA
CATSGKQGRDYEQYF TGTGCCACCAGTGGAAAACAGGGGAGAGACTACGAGCAGTACTTC NA TRBJ2-7 TRBV24-1 TRBD1
CASSRGSSYNEQFF TGTGCCAGCTCACGTGGTAGTTCCTACAATGAGCAGTTCTTC NA TRBJ2-1 TRBV18 NA
CASRDITSGNTIYF TGTGCCAGCAGGGACATCACCTCTGGAAACACCATATATTTT NA TRBJ1-3 TRBV14 NA
CASSLPARNEQYF TGTGCCAGCAGCCTCCCCGCGAGGAACGAGCAGTACTTC NA TRBJ2-7 TRBV7-3 NA
CASSHFPSSSDTQYF TGCGCCAGCAGTCATTTTCCCTCTAGCTCAGATACGCAGTATTTT NA TRBJ2-3 TRBV23-1 NA
CASSASGTSIFNEQFF TGTGCCAGCAGTGCTTCCGGGACTAGTATTTTCAATGAGCAGTTCTTC NA TRBJ2-1 TRBV2 TRBD2
CASSQAGGGGFSSTDTQYF TGCGCCAGCAGCCAAGCGGGGGGTGGGGGCTTTTCTAGCACAGATACGCAGTATTTT NA TRBJ2-3 TRBV4-1 NA
CASSPDHGAGAFF TGCGCCAGCAGCCCAGACCACGGAGCCGGGGCTTTCTTT NA TRBJ1-1 TRBV5-1 NA
CASRGTGQETQYF TGTGCCAGCAGAGGGACAGGACAAGAGACCCAGTACTTC NA TRBJ2-5 TRBV2 TRBD1
CASTKTRTDTQYF TGTGCCAGCACCAAGACACGCACAGATACGCAGTATTTT NA TRBJ2-3 TRBV12-3/TRBV12-4 NA
CASSRTSGSYNSPLHF TGTGCCAGCAGCCGAACCTCGGGGTCCTATAATTCACCCCTCCACTTT NA TRBJ1-6 TRBV7-9 NA
CASQTGAGYGYTF TGTGCCAGCCAAACAGGGGCTGGCTATGGCTACACCTTC NA TRBJ1-2 TRBV12-3/TRBV12-4 TRBD1
CASSIGGGDRSPLHF TGTGCCAGTAGTATAGGTGGGGGGGACCGTTCACCCCTCCACTTT NA TRBJ1-6 TRBV19 NA
CASSVQGLTGELFF TGTGCCAGCAGCGTTCAGGGGCTCACCGGGGAGCTGTTTTTT NA TRBJ2-2 TRBV9 NA
CASSFGGVNYEQYF TGTGCCAGCAGCTTCGGGGGGGTAAACTACGAGCAGTACTTC NA TRBJ2-7 TRBV7-2 TRBD2
CASSPPTVETQYF TGTGCCAGCTCACCACCCACGGTGGAGACCCAGTACTTC NA TRBJ2-5 TRBV18 NA
CASTSQGANTEAFF TGTGCCAGCACCTCACAGGGGGCGAACACTGAAGCTTTCTTT NA TRBJ1-1 TRBV2 TRBD1
CAWTDRGTEAFF TGTGCCTGGACTGACAGGGGCACTGAAGCTTTCTTT NA TRBJ1-1 TRBV30 TRBD1
CASRRTGPNSPLHF TGTGCCAGCAGACGGACAGGGCCAAATTCACCCCTCCACTTT NA TRBJ1-6 TRBV3-1/TRBV3-2 TRBD1
CSASDSNYNSPLHF TGCAGTGCTAGTGACAGTAACTATAATTCACCCCTCCACTTT NA TRBJ1-6 TRBV20-1 NA
CSVPGTGSNYGYTF TGCAGCGTCCCCGGGACAGGGAGCAACTATGGCTACACCTTC NA TRBJ1-2 TRBV29-1 TRBD1
CASSQLGLAKNIQYF TGCGCCAGCAGCCAACTGGGGCTAGCCAAAAACATTCAGTACTTC NA TRBJ2-4 TRBV4-1 NA
CASNGLGATSTDTQYF TGCGCCAGCAACGGGTTGGGTGCGACTAGCACAGATACGCAGTATTTT NA TRBJ2-3 TRBV5-1 NA
CATSLPWVRQSYNSPLHF TGTGCCACCAGTTTACCTTGGGTCCGACAGTCCTATAATTCACCCCTCCACTTT NA TRBJ1-6 TRBV24-1 NA
CASSSRQGVVAKNIQYF TGTGCCAGCAGCTCGAGACAGGGGGTGGTAGCCAAAAACATTCAGTACTTC NA TRBJ2-4 TRBV7-2 TRBD1
CASSEQGGNTGELFF TGTGCCAGCAGTGAACAGGGGGGGAACACCGGGGAGCTGTTTTTT NA TRBJ2-2 TRBV2 NA
CASSQESWLAGAVAKNIQYF TGTGCCAGCAGCCAAGAATCTTGGCTAGCGGGGGCCGTAGCCAAAAACATTCAGTACTTC NA TRBJ2-4 TRBV3-1/TRBV3-2 TRBD2
CASSLASSGGTTDTQYF TGTGCCAGCAGCTTGGCCAGTAGCGGGGGGACCACAGATACGCAGTATTTT NA TRBJ2-3 TRBV5-4 TRBD2
CASSLLGSSGNTIYF TGTGCCAGCAGCTTGCTCGGGAGCTCTGGAAACACCATATATTTT NA TRBJ1-3 TRBV5-4 NA
CSVDGQGAAYGYTF TGCAGCGTCGACGGACAGGGGGCAGCCTATGGCTACACCTTC NA TRBJ1-2 TRBV29-1 TRBD1
CASSPKGLAGGSYNEQFF TGCGCCAGCAGCCCCAAGGGACTAGCGGGGGGCTCCTACAATGAGCAGTTCTTC NA TRBJ2-1 TRBV4-1 TRBD2
CAISESVTGDTGGYTF TGTGCCATCAGTGAGTCGGTGACAGGGGATACTGGTGGCTACACCTTC NA TRBJ1-2 TRBV10-3 TRBD1
CASSPRGGQHEQFF TGTGCCAGCAGTCCCCGCGGCGGTCAGCATGAGCAGTTCTTC few TRBJ2-1 TRBV9 NA
CASTRTGEWQYF TGTGCCAGCACCAGGACAGGGGAATGGCAGTACTTC NA TRBJ2-7 TRBV6-5 TRBD1
CASSFTGTVNEKLFF TGTGCCAGCAGCTTCACCGGGACAGTTAATGAAAAACTGTTTTTT once TRBJ1-4 TRBV7-2 TRBD1
CASSFWGGEDTQYF TGCGCCAGCAGCTTTTGGGGGGGCGAGGATACGCAGTATTTT NA TRBJ2-3 TRBV5-1 NA
CASNPGGTGYGYTF TGTGCCAGCAACCCGGGCGGGACAGGGTATGGCTACACCTTC NA TRBJ1-2 TRBV2 TRBD1
CASSHHNRDGYTF TGCGCCAGCAGCCATCACAACAGGGACGGCTACACCTTC once TRBJ1-2 TRBV4-3 NA
CASSPPTRNTEAFF TGTGCCAGCTCACCACCGACACGGAACACTGAAGCTTTCTTT NA TRBJ1-1 TRBV18 NA
CASSLFGGEQYF TGTGCCAGCAGTTTATTCGGGGGCGAGCAGTACTTC NA TRBJ2-7 TRBV28 NA
CASSFPSGGTSTDTQYF TGTGCCAGTAGTTTCCCTAGCGGGGGGACGAGCACAGATACGCAGTATTTT NA TRBJ2-3 TRBV19 TRBD2
CASSSAGVGNTIYF TGTGCCAGCAGTTCTGCAGGGGTCGGAAACACCATATATTTT NA TRBJ1-3 TRBV27 NA